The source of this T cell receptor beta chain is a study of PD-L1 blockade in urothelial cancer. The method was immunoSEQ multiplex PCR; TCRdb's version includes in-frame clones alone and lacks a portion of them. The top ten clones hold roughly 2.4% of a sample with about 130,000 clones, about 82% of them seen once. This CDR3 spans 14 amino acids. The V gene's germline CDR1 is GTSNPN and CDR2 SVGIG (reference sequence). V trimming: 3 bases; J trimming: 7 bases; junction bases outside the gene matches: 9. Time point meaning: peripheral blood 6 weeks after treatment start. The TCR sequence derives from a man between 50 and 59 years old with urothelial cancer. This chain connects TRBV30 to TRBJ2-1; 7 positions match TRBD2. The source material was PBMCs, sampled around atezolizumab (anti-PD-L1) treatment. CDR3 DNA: TGTGCCTGGAGGGTAGCGGGCGAGGGAAATGAGCAGTTCTTC. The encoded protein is CAWRVAGEGNEQFF.